One TCR beta chain is described in this entry. This entry belongs to a study of cytomegalovirus exposure and HLA in healthy donors. J was trimmed by 5 bases and V by 9 bases; bases with no gene match: 15. Looked up from germline, CDR1 is SGHTA and CDR2 is FQGNSA. The CDR3 is made up of 15 amino acids. 13 Jbeta primers and 60 Vbeta primers were used for the PCR. Here immunoSEQ multiplex PCR was the method, and the copy in TCRdb shows in-frame clones only, minus some. The data contain some 190,000 clones, about 80% of them singletons. The receptor was derived from a woman in her twenties or thirties in good health and CMV-seronegative. The sample consisted of PBMCs. The chain has TRBV7-2 and TRBJ2-7; 8 bases align to TRBD1. The CDR3 nucleotides are TGTGCCAGTTCCTCTAGACCGACAGGGGAGGACGAGCAGTACTTC. It specifies CASSSRPTGEDEQYF.